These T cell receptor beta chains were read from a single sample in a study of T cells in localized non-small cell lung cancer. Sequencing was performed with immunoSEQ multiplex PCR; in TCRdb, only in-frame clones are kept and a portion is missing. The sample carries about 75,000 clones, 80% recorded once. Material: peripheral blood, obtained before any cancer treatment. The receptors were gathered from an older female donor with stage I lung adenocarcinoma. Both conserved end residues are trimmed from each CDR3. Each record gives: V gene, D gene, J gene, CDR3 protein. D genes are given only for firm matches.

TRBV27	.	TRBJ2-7	ASSLMDGPYEQY
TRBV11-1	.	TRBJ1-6	ASSLDAESNSPLH
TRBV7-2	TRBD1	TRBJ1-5	ASSLERGLRAGPQH
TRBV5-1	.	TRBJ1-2	ASSRDRPNYGYT
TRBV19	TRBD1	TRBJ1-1	ASSIKSGQGGTEAF
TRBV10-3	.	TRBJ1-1	AIKRGIDTEAF
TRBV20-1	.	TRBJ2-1	SEEHNEQF
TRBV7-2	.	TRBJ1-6	ASSLANLNSPLH
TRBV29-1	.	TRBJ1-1	SVADRPFTEAF
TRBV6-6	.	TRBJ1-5	ASSYSGGGGQPQH
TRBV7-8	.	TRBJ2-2	ASSRFRVRGRHGELF
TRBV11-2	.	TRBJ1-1	ASSSAGGNTEAF
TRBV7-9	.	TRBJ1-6	ASSLARSPGDSPLH
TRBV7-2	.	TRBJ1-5	ASSFLDRQPQH
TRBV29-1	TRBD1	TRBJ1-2	SVSTGADGYT
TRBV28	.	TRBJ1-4	ASSRGGALEKLF
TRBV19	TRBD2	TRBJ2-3	ASSRLAGGMNTDTQY
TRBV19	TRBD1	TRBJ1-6	ASSMGRQGERSPLH
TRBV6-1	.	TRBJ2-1	ASSEFLTLNEQF
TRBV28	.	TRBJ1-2	ASRLSLGQTRYT
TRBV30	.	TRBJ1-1	AWSVQSAVNTEAF
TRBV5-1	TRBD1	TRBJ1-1	ASNSGTGVIGNTEAF
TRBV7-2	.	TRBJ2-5	ASRRDTVGETQY
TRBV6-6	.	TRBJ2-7	ASSFSGQTLY
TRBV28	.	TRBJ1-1	ASRRGESTEAF
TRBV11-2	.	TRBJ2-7	ASSFSEQY
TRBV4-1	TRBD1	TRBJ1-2	ASSQGQGTNYGYT
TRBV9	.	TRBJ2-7	ASSVGADSYEQY
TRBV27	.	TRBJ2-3	ASSPDGHSTDTQY
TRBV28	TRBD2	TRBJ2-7	ASRTSGQRGEQY
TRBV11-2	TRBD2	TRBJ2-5	ASSFRTSGGVKETQY
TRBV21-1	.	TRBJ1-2	ASSKGEQEPFYGYT
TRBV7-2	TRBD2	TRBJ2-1	ASSSLGGLLAGARQF
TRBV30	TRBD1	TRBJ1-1	AWSWDRMNTEAF
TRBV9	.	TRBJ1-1	ASSVGTGTTGAF
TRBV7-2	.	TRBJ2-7	ASRGAGGSYEQY
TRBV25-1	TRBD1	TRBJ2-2	ASSEFGTVNTGELF
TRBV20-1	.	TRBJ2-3	SASRKNTQY
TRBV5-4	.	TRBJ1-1	ASSLTGSTEAF
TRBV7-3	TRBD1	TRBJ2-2	ASSPGTGWTGELF